Detailed here is one TCR beta chain. This table comes from immunoSEQ multiplex PCR, and its TCRdb copy is limited to in-frame clones, with some not included. This table holds around 97,000 clones, over 85% found once. This sample stems from a study of blood T cell repertoires in COVID-19. The overall study: From T cells, B-cell-depleted T cells, or PBMCs came the material, which was cDNA or gDNA.

The CDR3 extends over 16 amino acids. The germline CDR1 and CDR2 sequences are SGHTA and FQGNSA. The V gene end was trimmed by 4 bases and the J gene end by 0 bases; junction bases not matched to a gene: 5. Sequencing used peripheral blood. The origin of this receptor is a woman of 80 years or more in a cohort sampled during active COVID-19. The V gene is TRBV7-2, the J gene TRBJ1-3; TRBD1 matches at 8 bases. The CDR3 is CASSWGQANSGNTIYF. For the CDR3, the DNA is TGTGCCAGCAGCTGGGGACAGGCCAACTCTGGAAACACCATATATTTT.